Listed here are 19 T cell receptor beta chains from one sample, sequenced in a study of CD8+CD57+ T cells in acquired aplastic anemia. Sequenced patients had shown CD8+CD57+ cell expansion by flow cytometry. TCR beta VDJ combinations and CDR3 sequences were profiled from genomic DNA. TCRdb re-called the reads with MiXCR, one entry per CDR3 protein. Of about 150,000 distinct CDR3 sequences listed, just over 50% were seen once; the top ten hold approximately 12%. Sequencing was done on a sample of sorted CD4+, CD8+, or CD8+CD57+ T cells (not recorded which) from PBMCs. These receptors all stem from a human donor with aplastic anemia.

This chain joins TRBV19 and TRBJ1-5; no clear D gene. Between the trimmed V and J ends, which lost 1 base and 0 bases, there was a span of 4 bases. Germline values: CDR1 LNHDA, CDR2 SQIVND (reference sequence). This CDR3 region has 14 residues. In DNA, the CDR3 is TGTGCCAGTAGTATAGTTGATAGCAATCAGCCCCAGCATTTT. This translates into CASSIVDSNQPQHF.

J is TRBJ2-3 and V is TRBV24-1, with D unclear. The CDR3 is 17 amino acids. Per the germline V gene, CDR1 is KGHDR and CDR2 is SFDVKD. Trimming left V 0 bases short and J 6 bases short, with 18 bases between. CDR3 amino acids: CATSDLGGPADQDTQYF. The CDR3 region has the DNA TGTGCCACCAGTGATTTGGGCGGCCCAGCCGACCAGGATACGCAGTATTTT.

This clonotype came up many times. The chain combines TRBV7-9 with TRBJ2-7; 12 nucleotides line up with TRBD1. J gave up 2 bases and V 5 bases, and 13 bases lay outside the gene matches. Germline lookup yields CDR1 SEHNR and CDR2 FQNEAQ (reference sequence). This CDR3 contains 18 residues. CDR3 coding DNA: TGTGCCAGCAGCCGCCCAACCACCGGGACAGGGGGCCCCTACGAGCAGTACTTC. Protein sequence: CASSRPTTGTGGPYEQYF.

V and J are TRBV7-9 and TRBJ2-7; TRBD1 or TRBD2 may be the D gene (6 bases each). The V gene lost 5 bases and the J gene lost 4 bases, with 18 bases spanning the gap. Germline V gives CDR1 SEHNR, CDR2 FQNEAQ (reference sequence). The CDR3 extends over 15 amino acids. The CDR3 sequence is CASSPEGGAGYEQYF. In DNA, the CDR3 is TGTGCCAGCAGCCCGGAGGGGGGCGCCGGATACGAGCAGTACTTC.

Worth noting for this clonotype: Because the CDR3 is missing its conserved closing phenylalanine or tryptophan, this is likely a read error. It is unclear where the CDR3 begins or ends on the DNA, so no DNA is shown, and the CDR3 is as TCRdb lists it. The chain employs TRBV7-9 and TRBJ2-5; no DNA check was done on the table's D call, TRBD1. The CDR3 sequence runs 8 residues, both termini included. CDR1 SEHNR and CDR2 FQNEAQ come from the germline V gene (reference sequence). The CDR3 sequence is CASSLPRT.

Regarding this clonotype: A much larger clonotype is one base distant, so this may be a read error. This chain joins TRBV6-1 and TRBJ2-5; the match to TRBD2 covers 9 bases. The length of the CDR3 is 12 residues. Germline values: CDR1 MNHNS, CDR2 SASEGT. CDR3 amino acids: CTMRLAELTQYF. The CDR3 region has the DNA TGTACCATGCGACTAGCGGAACTAACCCAGTACTTC.

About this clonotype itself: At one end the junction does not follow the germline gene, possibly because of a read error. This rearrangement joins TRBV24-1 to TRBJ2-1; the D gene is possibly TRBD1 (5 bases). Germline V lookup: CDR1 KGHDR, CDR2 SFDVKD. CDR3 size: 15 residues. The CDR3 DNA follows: TGTGCCACCTGTGATGTCCAGGGAATGCTGAATGAGCAGTTCTTC. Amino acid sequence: CATCDVQGMLNEQFF.

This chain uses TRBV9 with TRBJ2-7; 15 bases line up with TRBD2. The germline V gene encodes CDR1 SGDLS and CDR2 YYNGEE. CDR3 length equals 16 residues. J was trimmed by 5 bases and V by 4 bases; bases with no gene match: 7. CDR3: CASSTGTSGGLDEQYF. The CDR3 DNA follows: TGTGCCAGCAGCACAGGGACTAGCGGGGGGCTGGACGAGCAGTACTTC.

CDR3 coding DNA: TGTGCCAGCAGCGTAGGGGGCTCAAGAGATTCACCCCTCCACTTT. It yields the protein CASSVGGSRDSPLHF. The rearrangement uses TRBV9 and TRBJ1-6; weak D call: TRBD1 (5 bases). Germline V gives CDR1 SGDLS, CDR2 YYNGEE. The CDR3 is 15 residues long. The V end was cut by 0 bases, the J end by 8 bases, with 12 bases between.

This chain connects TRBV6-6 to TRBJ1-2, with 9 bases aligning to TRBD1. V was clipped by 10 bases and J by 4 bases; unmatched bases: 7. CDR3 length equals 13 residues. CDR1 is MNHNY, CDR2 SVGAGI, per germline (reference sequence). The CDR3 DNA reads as TGTGCCACCTCGGGACAGGGACTCTATGGCTACACCTTC. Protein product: CATSGQGLYGYTF.

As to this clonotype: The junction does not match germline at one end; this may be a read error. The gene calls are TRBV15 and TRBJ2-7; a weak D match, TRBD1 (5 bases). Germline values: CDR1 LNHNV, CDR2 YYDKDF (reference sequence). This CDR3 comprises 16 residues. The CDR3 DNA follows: TGTGCCACCAGCAGAGGATTAGGGGTGACCTCCTACAAGCAGTACTTC. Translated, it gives CATSRGLGVTSYKQYF. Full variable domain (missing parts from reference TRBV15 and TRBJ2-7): DAMVIQNPRYQVTQFGKPVTLSCSQTLNHNVMYWYQQKSSQAPKLLFHYYDKDFNNEADTPDNFQSRRPNTSFCFLDIRSPGLGDTAMYLCATSRGLGVTSYKQYFGPGTRLTVT.

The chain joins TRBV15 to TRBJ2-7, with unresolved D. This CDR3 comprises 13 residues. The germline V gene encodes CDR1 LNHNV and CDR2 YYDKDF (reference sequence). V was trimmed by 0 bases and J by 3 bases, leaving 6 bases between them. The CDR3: CATSRDAVYEQYF. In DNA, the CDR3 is TGTGCCACCAGCAGAGACGCGGTCTACGAGCAGTACTTC.

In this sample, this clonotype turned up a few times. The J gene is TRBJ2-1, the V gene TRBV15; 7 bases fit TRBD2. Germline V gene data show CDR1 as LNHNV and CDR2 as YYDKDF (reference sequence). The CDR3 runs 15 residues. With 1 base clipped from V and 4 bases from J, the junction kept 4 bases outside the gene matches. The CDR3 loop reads CATSRGGSLYNEQFF. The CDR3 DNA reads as TGTGCCACCAGCAGAGGCGGGAGTTTATACAATGAGCAGTTCTTC.

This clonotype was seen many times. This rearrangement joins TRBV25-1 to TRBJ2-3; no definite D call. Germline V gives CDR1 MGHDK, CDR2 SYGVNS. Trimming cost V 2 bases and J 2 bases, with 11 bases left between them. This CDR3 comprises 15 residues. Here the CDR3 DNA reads TGTGCCAGCAGTGAAGTAGGCAGGTCCACAGATACGCAGTATTTT. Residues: CASSEVGRSTDTQYF. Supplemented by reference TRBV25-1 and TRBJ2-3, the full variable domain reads EADIYQTPRYLVIGTGKKITLECSQTMGHDKMYWYQQDPGMELHLIHYSYGVNSTEKGDLSSESTVSRIRTEHFPLTLESARPSHTSQYLCASSEVGRSTDTQYFGPGTRLTVL.

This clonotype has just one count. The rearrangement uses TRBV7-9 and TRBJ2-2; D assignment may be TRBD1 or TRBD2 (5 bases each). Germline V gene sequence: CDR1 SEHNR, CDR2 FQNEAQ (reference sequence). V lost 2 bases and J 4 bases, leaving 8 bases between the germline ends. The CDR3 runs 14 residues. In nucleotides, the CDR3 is TGTGCCAGCAGCTTAACCGGGACCACCGGGGAGCTGTTTTTT. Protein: CASSLTGTTGELFF.

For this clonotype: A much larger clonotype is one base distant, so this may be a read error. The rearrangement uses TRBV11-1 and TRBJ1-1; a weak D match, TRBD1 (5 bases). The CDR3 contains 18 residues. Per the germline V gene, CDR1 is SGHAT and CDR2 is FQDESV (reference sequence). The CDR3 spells CASSPPRGAVILDTEALF. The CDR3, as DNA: TGTGCCAGCAGCCCCCCGCGCGGGGCAGTCATCTTGGACACTGAAGCTCTCTTT.

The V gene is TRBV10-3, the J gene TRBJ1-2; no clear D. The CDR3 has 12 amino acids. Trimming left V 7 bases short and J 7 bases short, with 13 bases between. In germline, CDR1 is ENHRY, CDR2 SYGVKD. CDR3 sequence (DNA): TGTGCCATCATGGGAACAGCGCGTGGCTACACCTTC. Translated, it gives CAIMGTARGYTF.

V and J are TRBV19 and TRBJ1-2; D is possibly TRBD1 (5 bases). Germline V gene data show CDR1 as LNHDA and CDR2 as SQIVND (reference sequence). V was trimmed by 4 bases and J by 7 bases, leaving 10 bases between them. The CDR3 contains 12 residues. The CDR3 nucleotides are TGTGCCAGTAGTAACTTCGGGGGTGGCTACACCTTC. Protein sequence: CASSNFGGGYTF.

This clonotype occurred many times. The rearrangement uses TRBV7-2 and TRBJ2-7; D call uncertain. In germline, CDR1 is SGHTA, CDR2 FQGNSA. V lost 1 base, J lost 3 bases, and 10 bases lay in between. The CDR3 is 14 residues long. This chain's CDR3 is CASSLGLNNYEQYF. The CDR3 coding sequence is TGTGCCAGCAGCTTAGGGTTAAACAACTACGAGCAGTACTTC.